The clone carrying this T cell receptor (beta chain) appeared many times. These data come from a study of regulatory T cells in long-lasting Graves disease. Construction of the TCR beta libraries employed iRepertoire HTBI primers in conjunction with Arm-PCR of CDR3 regions. Via MiXCR, TCRdb re-called the multiplex PCR reads, giving one row per CDR3 protein. The table has some 450,000 distinct CDR3 sequences, about 17% seen once; the top ten hold roughly 10%. Noted time point: newly diagnosed GD, antithyroid drugs for less than 3 months. PBMC RNA served as the TCR library source. The data were also submitted as part of a second study, on T cells in Graves' hyperthyroidism and ophthalmopathy.

Source: peripheral blood mononuclear cells (PBMCs), taken at new diagnosis, from a patient treated with antithyroid drugs. The receptor was isolated from a woman in her 30s with Graves disease.

The CDR3 bases are TGTGCCAGCAGCCGACAGGGGACGGACACTGAAGCTTTCTTT. This codes for CASSRQGTDTEAFF. The V and J genes are TRBV13 and TRBJ1-1; TRBD1 matches 8 bases. The CDR3 contains 14 residues. Germline CDR1 reads PRHDT; CDR2 reads FYEKMQ (reference sequence). The junction had 5 bases not matched to a gene; V was cut back by 5 bases and J by 3 bases.